Included here is one TCR beta chain sequence, with context. Antigen: not known. The data stem from a study of cytomegalovirus exposure and HLA in healthy donors. CDR1 SGHVS and CDR2 FQNEAQ come from the germline V gene. This CDR3 is built from 16 residues. The V gene end was trimmed by 6 bases and the J gene end by 0 bases; junction bases not matched to a gene: 4. Primers: 60 Vbeta forward and 13 Jbeta reverse. Original analysis: Among the unique TCR beta chains that a later analysis counted, 75 million to 85 million in all, roughly 10 million were shared. Profiling relied on immunoSEQ multiplex PCR, and the TCRdb table lists in-frame clones only, not all of them. V and J calls and clone size come straight from that table; D and trimming were deduced from the DNA. The sample records some 200,000 clones, over 65% being singletons. General study findings and limits: Earlier findings revealed that most TCR beta V segments proved productive either about 87% or about 30% of the time.

This clonotype was sampled from a man aged 18-30 years in good health and CMV-seronegative. V gene TRBV7-8 combines with J gene TRBJ2-6, with 8 bases that match TRBD1. The sequencing input was PBMCs. In DNA, the CDR3 is TGTGCCAGCAGTGATCAGGGGGCCTCTGGGGCCAACGTCCTGACTTTC. The encoded protein is CASSDQGASGANVLTF.